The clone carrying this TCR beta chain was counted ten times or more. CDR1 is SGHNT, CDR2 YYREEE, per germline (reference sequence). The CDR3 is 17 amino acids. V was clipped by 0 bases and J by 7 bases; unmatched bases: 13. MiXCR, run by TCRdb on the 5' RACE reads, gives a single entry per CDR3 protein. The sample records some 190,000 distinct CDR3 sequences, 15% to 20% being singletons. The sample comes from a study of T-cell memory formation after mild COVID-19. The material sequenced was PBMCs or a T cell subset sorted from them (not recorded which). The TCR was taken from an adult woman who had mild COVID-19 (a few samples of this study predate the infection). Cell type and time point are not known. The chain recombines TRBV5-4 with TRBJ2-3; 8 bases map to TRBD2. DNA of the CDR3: TGTGCCAGCAGCTTGGCCTCCGGGGGGGGCTTAAGTAATACGCAGTATTTT. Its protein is CASSLASGGGLSNTQYF.